The present T cell receptor (beta chain) was sequenced within a study of blood T cell repertoires in COVID-19 (dated by TCRdb to about 2020). Looking at the study overall: Samples covering the acute and convalescent phases of COVID-19 were provided by collaborators in the United States, Italy and Spain. The prospective study material was composed of cDNA or gDNA derived from T cells, B-cell-depleted T cells, or PBMCs. Deeply sampled blood TCRbeta repertoires from subjects exposed to, actively infected with, or recovered from COVID-19 were included in the dataset. A freely available public database, intended as a resource for researchers studying the immune response to SARS-CoV-2, is where the repertoires were released. The samples were drawn from two sources: the first 160 participants of the ongoing ImmuneRACE study, and 950 to 1,500 subjects contributed by 6 global collaborators. A de-identified subject ID, COVID-19 status, age in years and sex were almost always included in the sample metadata. Where HLA class I and class II types were available, the types were taken from metadata supplied by the sample provider, not from assay-based typing. What the authors observed across the whole study: Clinical and demographic metadata were provided uncurated, with the amount varying by source and participant.

Whole blood was collected in K2EDTA tubes by collaborating institutions according to the institutions' own protocols. For TCRbeta analysis, collaborators shipped samples in one of three forms: frozen whole blood, isolated PBMCs, or DNA extracted from either of those sample types. TCRbeta CDR3 regions were amplified from genomic DNA using the immunoSEQ Assay, a bias-controlled multiplex PCR. The paper's data handling went like this. The number of nucleated cells in each sample was estimated by amplification of reference gene primers within the assay. To quantify the absolute abundance of each unique TCRbeta CDR3 rearrangement, sequence reads were collapsed and filtered. For each sample, productive Simpson clonality was calculated as the square root of Simpson's diversity index over productive rearrangements. TCRdb's version of the immuneACCESS table is confined to in-frame rearrangements and falls short of the full clone set. An unresolved V gene accounts for under half of the shortfall where checked; the remainder is of unknown origin. The DNA gave D and trimming, while V, J and clone size come from that table. For this sample there are approximately 290,000 clones; 85% to 90% appear just once. In total, the top ten clones hold more than 0.75% of the sample.

This clone was seen more than once but under ten times. Its antigen is unknown. Base qualities were left out, and no much larger clone turns up one base away. The CDR3 holds 13 amino acids from the cysteine to the phenylalanine. This entry keeps only the CDR3 DNA: 39 bases, framed from base 1. For CDR1 and CDR2, the germline V gene lists MGHRA and YSYEKL. V is cut back by 1 base and J by 8 bases, with 4 bases in the junction unmatched. Sequencing was done on a sample of peripheral blood. Recombination linked TRBV4-1 to TRBJ1-2; the junction holds 7 bases that match TRBD1. This receptor was identified in a young man with acute or convalescent COVID-19. The CDR3 protein sequence reads: CASSQVQGDGYTF. The DNA is TGCGCCAGCAGCCAAGTCCAGGGGGACGGCTACACCTTC.